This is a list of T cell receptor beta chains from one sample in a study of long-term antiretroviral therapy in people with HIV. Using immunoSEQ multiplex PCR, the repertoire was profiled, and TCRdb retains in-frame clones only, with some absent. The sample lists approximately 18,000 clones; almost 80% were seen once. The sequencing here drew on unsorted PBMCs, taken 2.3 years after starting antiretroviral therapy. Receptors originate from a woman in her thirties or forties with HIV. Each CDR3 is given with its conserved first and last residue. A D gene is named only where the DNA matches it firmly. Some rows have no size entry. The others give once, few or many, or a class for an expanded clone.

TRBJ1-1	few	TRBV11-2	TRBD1	TGTGCCAGCAGCTTCGGACAGGGGGACACTGAAGCTTTCTTT	CASSFGQGDTEAFF
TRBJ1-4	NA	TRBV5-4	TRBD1	TGTGCCAGCAGCTTCACCTCGGGACAGACGCAAGAAAAACTGTTTTTT	CASSFTSGQTQEKLFF
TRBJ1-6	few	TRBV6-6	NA	TGTGCCAGCAGGACCAATTCACCCCTCCACTTT	CASRTNSPLHF
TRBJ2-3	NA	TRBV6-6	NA	TGTGCCAGCAGACCCGACGGGGGGCACACAGATACGCAGTATTTT	CASRPDGGHTDTQYF
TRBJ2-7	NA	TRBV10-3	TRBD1	TGTGCCATCAGTGTCCTTTATGGACAGGGGGAAGCCCGTTCCTTC	CAISVLYGQGEARSF
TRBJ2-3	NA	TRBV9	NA	TGTGCCAGCAGCGATCAGGGGAGCACAGATACGCAGTATTTT	CASSDQGSTDTQYF
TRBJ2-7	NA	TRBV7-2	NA	TGTGCCAGCAGCCTACCTCAGGGGGGAATACGGGAGCAGTACTTC	CASSLPQGGIREQYF
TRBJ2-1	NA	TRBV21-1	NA	TGTGCCAGCAGCAAAGTGGTTTTAAGAGGACTAGCGGGAAGGAGGCCCTACAATGAGCAGTTCTTC	CASSKVVLRGLAGRRPYNEQFF
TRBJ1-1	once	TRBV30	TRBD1	TGTGCCTGGAGGGGGACAGGGGGCTGGGGGAAAGCTTTCTTT	CAWRGTGGWGKAFF
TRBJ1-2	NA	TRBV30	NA	TGTGCCTGGAGAACTGCCCATAGCTACACCTTC	CAWRTAHSYTF
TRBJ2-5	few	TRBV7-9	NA	TGTGCCAGCGGGATACAAGAGACCCAGTACTTC	CASGIQETQYF
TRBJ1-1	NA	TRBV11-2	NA	TGTGCCAGCAGCTTAGATTTGGAAACTGAAGCTTTCTTT	CASSLDLETEAFF
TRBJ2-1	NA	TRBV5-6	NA	TGTGCCAGCAGCACCTCGGGGAGGGGGGCTATGAATGAGCAGTTCTTC	CASSTSGRGAMNEQFF
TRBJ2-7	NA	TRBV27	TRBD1	TGTGCCAGCGGATACTCGGACAGGGGTCACGAGCAGTACTTC	CASGYSDRGHEQYF
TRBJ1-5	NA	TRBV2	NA	TGTGCCAGCAGTGTTCCAGGGATCGGGCAGCCCCAGCATTTT	CASSVPGIGQPQHF
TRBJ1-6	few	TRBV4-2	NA	TGTGCCAGCAGCCAGTCGCAGGGAAGCTCCTATAATTCACCCCTCCACTTT	CASSQSQGSSYNSPLHF
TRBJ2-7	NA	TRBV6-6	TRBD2	TGTGCCAGCAGTTTCCCGGGACTAGCGGACGAGCAGTACTTC	CASSFPGLADEQYF
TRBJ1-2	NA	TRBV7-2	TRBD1	TGTGCCAGCAGCTTAGGCAGGGGGCCTATTGGGGGCTACACCTTC	CASSLGRGPIGGYTF
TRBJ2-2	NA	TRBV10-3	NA	TGTGCCATCAGTGAGTCGGACAGCTGGGTGGACACCGGGGAGCTGTTTTTT	CAISESDSWVDTGELFF
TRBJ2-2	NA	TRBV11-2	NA	TGTGCCAGCAGCTTGGGCACCGGGGAGCTGTTTTTT	CASSLGTGELFF
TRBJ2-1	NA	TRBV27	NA	TGTGCCAGTTCAGCTAGCTTCTCGGGGGCCTACAATGAGCAGTTCTTC	CASSASFSGAYNEQFF
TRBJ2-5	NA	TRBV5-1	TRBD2	TGCGCCAGCAGTACCCGTAGCGGGATTGGAGAGACCCAGTACTTC	CASSTRSGIGETQYF
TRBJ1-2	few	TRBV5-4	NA	TGTGCCAGCAGCCTGGCGGTGGAGGGCGCGGTAGGCTACACCTTC	CASSLAVEGAVGYTF
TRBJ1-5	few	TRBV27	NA	TGTGCCAGCAGCCCACGACCCCGACGGCCCCAGCATTTT	CASSPRPRRPQHF
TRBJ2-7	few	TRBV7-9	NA	TGTGCCAGCAGCTTACAAGGCAGCGGCGAGCAGTACTTC	CASSLQGSGEQYF
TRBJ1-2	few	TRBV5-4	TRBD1	TGTGCCAGCAGCTTCACTTCGGGCAGGGGGCGACGGGGCTACACCTTC	CASSFTSGRGRRGYTF
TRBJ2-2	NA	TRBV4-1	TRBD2	TGCGCCAGCAGCCAAGAACCCTATGGGACTAGCGGGCCGGCGTCCGGGGAGCTGTTTTTT	CASSQEPYGTSGPASGELFF
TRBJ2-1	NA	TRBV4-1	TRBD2	TGCGCCAGCAGCCAAGATATAGAGCGGGGCAATGAGCAGTTCTTC	CASSQDIERGNEQFF
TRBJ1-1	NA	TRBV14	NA	TGTGCCAGCAGCCAAATGCAGAACACTGAAGCTTTCTTT	CASSQMQNTEAFF
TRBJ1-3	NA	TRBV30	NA	TGTGCCTGGAGTACAGGGATAGGAAACACCATATATTTT	CAWSTGIGNTIYF
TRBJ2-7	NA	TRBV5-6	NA	TGTGCCAGCAGCTTGGTGCAGGTTCCCCCCCGCGAGCAGTACTTC	CASSLVQVPPREQYF
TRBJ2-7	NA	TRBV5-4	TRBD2	TGTGCCAGCAGCCAAGACTTAGCGGGAGGCGACGAGCAGTACTTC	CASSQDLAGGDEQYF
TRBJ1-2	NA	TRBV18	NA	TGTGCCAGCTCACCACCGGGGACGGCTACTAACTATGGCTACACCTTC	CASSPPGTATNYGYTF
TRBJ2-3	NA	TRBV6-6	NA	TGTGCCAGCTCGGCGGCGGGCACAGATACGCAGTATTTT	CASSAAGTDTQYF
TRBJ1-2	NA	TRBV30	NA	TGTGCCTGGGAGGTAGCAGGGGCCATGGGGGGCTACACCTTC	CAWEVAGAMGGYTF
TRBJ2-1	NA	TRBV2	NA	TGTGCCAGCAGTGAGCCGAGGTCGGAAAACAATGAGCAGTTCTTC	CASSEPRSENNEQFF
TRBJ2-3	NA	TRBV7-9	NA	TGTGCCAGCAGCTTCAGTCCTACGCAGTATTTT	CASSFSPTQYF